The T cell receptor (beta chain) under discussion was sequenced for a study of T cell responses to AZD1222 COVID-19 vaccine. Whole-study results and caveats: Among those given AZD1222, only six were seropositive at baseline. The peak T cell response came first, and repertoires were sampled only after it. Spike-specific TCR breadth and depth rose after two AZD1222 doses. There were mostly white British donors and more females than males, and clonal diversity was possibly underestimated.

Profiled with immunoSEQ multiplex PCR; TCRdb holds only in-frame clones, not every one. The table shows roughly 100,000 clones, with 75% to 90% occurring only once. Of note for this clone: Its antigen remains unknown.

The CDR3 has 11 residues. Germline lookup yields CDR1 DFQATT and CDR2 SNEGSKA (reference sequence). Deletions cut 3 bases from V and 3 bases from J, with 6 bases between. This chain connects TRBV20-1 to TRBJ2-7, with D hard to call. Sequencing was performed on peripheral blood, taken on day 0 of AZD1222 vaccination. The receptor's source is an adult in good health. This CDR3 is CSASTSYEQYF. As DNA, the CDR3 is TGCAGTGCTAGTACAAGCTACGAGCAGTACTTC.